The 30 T cell receptor beta chains in this list originate from one sample, sequenced in a study of T cell changes during pregnancy in multiple sclerosis. Sequencing was performed with immunoSEQ multiplex PCR; in TCRdb, only in-frame clones are kept and a portion is missing. Among roughly 38,000 clones, roughly 90% were seen once, and the ten largest hold less than 6.5%. The source was peripheral blood, collected in the third trimester of pregnancy. The receptors were gathered from a female donor in good health, enrolled as a control in a pregnancy study.

The chain employs TRBV5-1 and TRBJ1-2; tentative D call: TRBD1 (6 bases). The CDR3 extends over 16 amino acids. The germline V and J ends were trimmed by 4 bases and 6 bases, with 22 bases remaining between them. From germline, CDR1 is SGHRS and CDR2 YFSETQ. CDR3 region: CASSPSRGARTDGYTF. For the CDR3, the DNA is TGCGCCAGCAGCCCTAGCAGAGGGGCCAGGACAGATGGCTACACCTTC. Together with reference TRBV5-1 and TRBJ1-2, the CDR3 gives the full variable domain: KAGVTQTPRYLIKTRGQQVTLSCSPISGHRSVSWYQQTPGQGLQFLFEYFSETQRNKGNFPGRFSGRQFSNSRSEMNVSTLELGDSALYLCASSPSRGARTDGYTFGSGTRLTVV.

The rearrangement links TRBV6-4 to TRBJ2-2; 7 nucleotides agree with TRBD1. The CDR3 loop spans 13 amino acids. V shed 5 bases, J shed 4 bases, and the junction held 1 base outside the gene matches. Germline V gives CDR1 MRHNA, CDR2 SNTAGT. CDR3 DNA: TGTGCCAGCAGTCAGGGGGTCACCGGGGAGCTGTTTTTT. Amino acids: CASSQGVTGELFF.

V is TRBV6-4 and J is TRBJ2-6; maybe TRBD1 (7 bases). V dropped 6 bases and J dropped 3 bases, with 24 bases sitting between them. The CDR3 spans 19 residues. The germline CDR1 and CDR2 sequences are MRHNA and SNTAGT. In DNA, the CDR3 is TGTGCCAGCAGCGAGTATGCGGGACAGTTCGGGAGTGGGGCCAACGTCCTGACTTTC. Amino acids: CASSEYAGQFGSGANVLTF.

The V call is TRBV18, the J call TRBJ1-3; D perhaps matches TRBD1 (5 bases). The V gene's germline CDR1 is KGHSH and CDR2 LQKENI. This CDR3 spans 15 amino acids. V was pared by 3 bases and J by 0 bases, with 9 bases between. This chain's CDR3 is CASSPLDTSGNTIYF. The CDR3 DNA reads TGTGCCAGCTCACCTCTGGACACCTCTGGAAACACCATATATTTT.

The rearrangement joins TRBV30 to TRBJ2-7; TRBD1 matches at 8 bases. Germline values: CDR1 GTSNPN, CDR2 SVGIG (reference sequence). This CDR3 spans 13 amino acids. V lost 8 bases to trimming and J lost 4 bases; unmatched junction nucleotides: 10. CDR3 region: CASRQGKGYEQYF. The CDR3 DNA follows: TGTGCCAGTAGACAGGGGAAAGGTTACGAGCAGTACTTC. The full variable domain, completed using reference TRBV30 and TRBJ2-7, is SQTIHQWPATLVQPVGSPLSLECTVEGTSNPNLYWYRQAAGRGLQLLFYSVGIGQISSEVPQNLSASRPQDRQFILSSKKLLLSDSGFYLCASRQGKGYEQYFGPGTRLTVT.

The chain employs TRBV10-3 and TRBJ1-1; the D gene is possibly TRBD1 (5 bases). The V and J ends lost 0 bases and 4 bases respectively, with 12 bases between them. The CDR3 has 15 amino acids. The germline gives CDR1 ENHRY, CDR2 SYGVKD. CDR3 sequence reads: CAISESPGRRTEAFF. CDR3 DNA sequence: TGTGCCATCAGTGAGTCGCCAGGGAGGCGCACTGAAGCTTTCTTT.

This chain joins TRBV9 and TRBJ2-4, with 10 bases identical to TRBD2. This CDR3 comprises 18 residues. The junction had 11 bases not matched to a gene; V was cut back by 4 bases and J by 1 base. Germline CDR1 reads SGDLS; CDR2 reads YYNGEE. CDR3 loop: CASSPGSGRAVAKNIQYF. CDR3 nucleotide sequence: TGTGCCAGCAGCCCAGGGAGCGGGAGGGCCGTCGCCAAAAACATTCAGTACTTC.

J is TRBJ2-1 and V is TRBV7-9; 12 bases fit TRBD2. Germline-derived CDR1 and CDR2 are SEHNR and FQNEAQ (reference sequence). This CDR3 is built from 16 residues. V shed 7 bases and J 8 bases; nucleotides not matched to a gene: 12. The CDR3 region is CASTVIAASGRDEQFF. In DNA form, the CDR3 reads TGTGCCAGCACCGTCATCGCGGCTAGCGGGAGGGATGAGCAGTTCTTC. The variable domain in full, with the rest retrieved from reference TRBV7-9 and TRBJ2-1, is DTGVSQNPRHKITKRGQNVTFRCDPISEHNRLYWYRQTLGQGPEFLTYFQNEAQLEKSRLLSDRFSAERPKGSFSTLEIQRTEQGDSAMYLCASTVIAASGRDEQFFGPGTRLTVL.

The rearrangement uses TRBV2 and TRBJ2-7; weak D call: TRBD1 (6 bases). There are 15 residues in the CDR3. Germline loops: CDR1 SNHLY, CDR2 FYNNEI. Trimming left V 4 bases short and J 0 bases short, with 13 bases between. CDR3 DNA: TGTGCCAGCAGTGGGGTGGCGGACAGCTCCTACGAGCAGTACTTC. As protein: CASSGVADSSYEQYF. The full variable domain, completed using reference TRBV2 and TRBJ2-7, is EPEVTQTPSHQVTQMGQEVILRCVPISNHLYFYWYRQILGQKVEFLVSFYNNEISEKSEIFDDQFSVERPDGSNFTLKIRSTKLEDSAMYFCASSGVADSSYEQYFGPGTRLTVT.

J is TRBJ2-3 and V is TRBV6-1; D possibly corresponds to TRBD1 (5 bases). Deletions cut 3 bases from V and 4 bases from J, with 14 bases between. The CDR3 extends over 15 amino acids. Germline V CDR1 and CDR2: MNHNS, SASEGT. The CDR3 loop is CASSEGQAASDTQYF. The CDR3 region has the DNA TGTGCCAGCAGTGAGGGGCAGGCCGCATCAGATACGCAGTATTTT.

V is TRBV7-2 and J is TRBJ2-7, with 8 bases identical to TRBD2. This CDR3 has 15 residues. Germline loops: CDR1 SGHTA, CDR2 FQGNSA. Losses at the gene ends were 5 bases for V and 3 bases for J; bases not matched to a gene: 9. The CDR3 protein is CASSQTTSAVYEQYF. DNA for the CDR3: TGTGCCAGCAGCCAGACGACTAGCGCGGTCTACGAGCAGTACTTC.

This clone was observed a single time. The CDR3 DNA is TGCGCCAGCAGCTTGGCCGACAGGATGAACACTGAAGCTTTCTTT. Amino acid sequence: CASSLADRMNTEAFF. This chain links TRBV5-1 with TRBJ1-1, with D tentatively TRBD1 (6 bases). V lost 0 bases and J lost 0, with 9 bases in between. The CDR3 is made up of 15 amino acids. In germline, CDR1 is SGHRS, CDR2 YFSETQ.

The V call is TRBV21-1, the J call TRBJ2-5; the D segment call TRBD2 is taken from the table without a DNA check. TRBV21-1 is described as a pseudogene. The CDR3 runs to 12 residues. The CDR3 loop is CAKGGGAGTQYF. The CDR3 DNA reads as TGTGCCAAGGGCGGGGGAGCTGGAACCCAGTACTTC.

The rearrangement links TRBV28 to TRBJ2-2; D might be TRBD2 (5 bases). Germline V lookup: CDR1 MDHEN, CDR2 SYDVKM. The length of the CDR3 is 12 residues. The V and J ends lost 5 bases and 7 bases respectively, with 8 bases between them. CDR3 loop: CASSEGVGELFF. The CDR3 coding sequence is TGTGCCAGCAGTGAGGGTGTCGGGGAGCTGTTTTTT.

This chain connects TRBV4-3 to TRBJ2-2; 8 positions match TRBD2. Germline-derived CDR1 and CDR2 are LGHNA and YSLEER. V gave up 4 bases and J gave up 0 bases; unmatched junction bases: 1. The CDR3 has 15 amino acids. The DNA for the CDR3 is TGCGCCAGCAGCCCACTAGCGGCGAACACCGGGGAGCTGTTTTTT. Translation gives CASSPLAANTGELFF.

This clone was observed a few times. The chain carries TRBV6-5 and TRBJ1-2; D is perhaps TRBD1 (6 bases). The CDR3 spans 13 residues. Germline CDR1 is MNHEY and CDR2 is SVGAGI. The V and J ends lost 6 bases and 4 bases respectively, with 12 bases between them. As DNA, the CDR3 is TGTGCCAGCAGGGCGACAGGTAGCTATGGCTACACCTTC. This sequence encodes CASRATGSYGYTF.

This clone was observed a single time. The chain links TRBV23-1 to TRBJ2-7, with TRBD1 matching over 8 bases. TRBV23-1 is treated as an ORF (open reading frame) with a function not yet certain. CDR3 length: 15 residues. The V segment lost 7 bases and the J segment 3 bases; nucleotides outside the gene matches: 11. This CDR3 is CASNILGTGLYEQYF. DNA of the CDR3: TGCGCCAGCAACATCCTCGGGACAGGCCTCTACGAGCAGTACTTC.

This chain connects TRBV6-5 to TRBJ2-3, with TRBD1 matching over 8 bases. Germline CDR1 is MNHEY and CDR2 is SVGAGI. The J segment lost 2 bases and the V segment lost 7 bases, leaving 8 bases of the junction unmatched. The CDR3 covers 15 residues. In DNA, the CDR3 is TGTGCCAGCAAGATACAGGGGGTCCACACAGATACGCAGTATTTT. Translation gives CASKIQGVHTDTQYF.

The chain recombines TRBV7-8 with TRBJ2-7; D unresolved. CDR1 and CDR2 (germline): SGHVS, FQNEAQ. The CDR3 length is 15 residues. V lost 3 bases and J 3 bases, leaving 15 bases between the germline ends. CDR3 DNA: TGTGCCAGCAGCTTGTCGAGCGCATCTTTCTACGAGCAGTACTTC. Amino acids: CASSLSSASFYEQYF.

V is TRBV5-1 and J is TRBJ2-2; D not resolved. The CDR3 is 15 residues long. Germline V gives CDR1 SGHRS, CDR2 YFSETQ. The ends were cut back, 1 base at V and 2 bases at J, with 9 bases in the middle. CDR3 in DNA: TGCGCCAGCAGCTTGACAACACCTAACACCGGGGAGCTGTTTTTT. This translates into CASSLTTPNTGELFF. The full variable domain, with the rest looked up from reference TRBV5-1 and TRBJ2-2, is KAGVTQTPRYLIKTRGQQVTLSCSPISGHRSVSWYQQTPGQGLQFLFEYFSETQRNKGNFPGRFSGRQFSNSRSEMNVSTLELGDSALYLCASSLTTPNTGELFFGEGSRLTVL.

The sample holds a few counts of this clone. V usage is TRBV15 and J usage is TRBJ1-5, with 9 positions matching TRBD1. Germline CDR1 and CDR2: LNHNV and YYDKDF (reference sequence). This CDR3 contains 16 residues. V shed 0 bases and J 6 bases; nucleotides not matched to a gene: 6. The CDR3 here is CATSRDRMTGGQPQHF. The CDR3 DNA reads as TGTGCCACCAGCAGAGATCGAATGACAGGGGGTCAGCCCCAGCATTTT.

V gene TRBV29-1 combines with J gene TRBJ2-7; 7 bases map to TRBD1. The CDR3 extends over 12 amino acids. V trimming: 7 bases; J trimming: 1 base; junction bases outside the gene matches: 4. Germline loops: CDR1 SQVTM, CDR2 ANQGSEA. The CDR3 sequence is CSAGTVSYEQYF. CDR3 nucleotide sequence: TGCAGCGCGGGGACAGTTTCCTACGAGCAGTACTTC.

V and J are TRBV7-2 and TRBJ1-4; D remains unclear. Germline lookup yields CDR1 SGHTA and CDR2 FQGNSA. Trimming left V 1 base short and J 0 bases short, with 6 bases between. The CDR3 is 15 residues long. CDR3 DNA: TGTGCCAGCAGCTTAGGGCACACAACTAATGAAAAACTGTTTTTT. This sequence encodes CASSLGHTTNEKLFF.

J is TRBJ2-1 and V is TRBV28, with D possibly TRBD1 on 5 matching bases. CDR3 length: 14 amino acids. CDR1 and CDR2 (germline): MDHEN, SYDVKM. V dropped 10 bases and J dropped 2 bases, with 15 bases sitting between them. The CDR3 sequence is CATRARITYNEQFF. CDR3 bases: TGTGCCACCAGGGCCAGGATCACCTACAATGAGCAGTTCTTC.

V usage is TRBV7-8 and J usage is TRBJ1-6; 8 bases are a match to TRBD1. Looked up from germline, CDR1 is SGHVS and CDR2 is FQNEAQ. The length of the CDR3 is 18 residues. The V segment lost 1 base and the J segment 6 bases; nucleotides outside the gene matches: 11. The CDR3 sequence: CASSLGTGGGILNSPLHF. DNA of the CDR3: TGTGCCAGCAGCTTAGGCACAGGGGGTGGCATCCTTAATTCACCCCTCCACTTT.

This clone appeared once. This chain joins TRBV29-1 and TRBJ1-5; TRBD1 might be the D (6 bases). The CDR3 extends over 15 amino acids. Per the germline V gene, CDR1 is SQVTM and CDR2 is ANQGSEA. Trimming stripped 6 bases from V and 1 base from J, with 16 bases between. CDR3 residues: CSVALQGTSNQPQHF. CDR3 nucleotides: TGCAGCGTGGCACTACAGGGAACGAGCAATCAGCCCCAGCATTTT.

The V call is TRBV30, the J call TRBJ2-1; D is uncertain. The germline CDR1 and CDR2 sequences are GTSNPN and SVGIG (reference sequence). CDR3 size: 14 residues. Trimming removed 1 base at V and 8 bases at J, with 15 bases between. Written as DNA, the CDR3 is TGTGCCTGGAGTGCCGTATCTCCCTCGGATGAGCAGTTCTTC. This codes for CAWSAVSPSDEQFF.

This clone was counted only a few times. The chain carries TRBV19 and TRBJ1-6, with 7 bases aligning to TRBD1. CDR3 size: 19 residues. Trimming took 5 bases from V and 6 from J; bases not matched to a gene: 19. CDR1 is LNHDA and CDR2 is SQIVND in the germline V gene (reference sequence). CDR3 sequence reads: CASSYPIQGGRMGNSPLHF. DNA for the CDR3: TGTGCCAGTAGTTATCCGATCCAGGGGGGAAGGATGGGTAATTCACCCCTCCACTTT.

The chain links TRBV29-1 to TRBJ2-6, with D possibly matching TRBD1 (5 bases). The germline V gene has CDR1 SQVTM and CDR2 ANQGSEA. The V and J ends lost 6 bases and 1 base respectively, with 13 bases between them. The CDR3 sequence is 15 residues long. The CDR3 sequence is CSVDVDNSGANVLTF. CDR3 nucleotides: TGCAGCGTAGATGTGGACAATTCTGGGGCCAACGTCCTGACTTTC.

The chain combines TRBV5-4 with TRBJ2-7; 7 bases are shared with TRBD1. CDR1 and CDR2 from the germline V gene are SGHNT and YYREEE (reference sequence). This CDR3 contains 14 residues. V was clipped by 2 bases and J by 3 bases; unmatched bases: 5. The CDR3 coding sequence is TGTGCCAGCAGCTTTACCGGGACAGTCTACGAGCAGTACTTC. Residues: CASSFTGTVYEQYF.